This entry concerns a single T cell receptor (beta chain). TCRdb's copy holds only in-frame clones and misses some; the assay was immunoSEQ multiplex PCR. This sample yields approximately 48,000 clones, of which 85% to 90% are seen a single time; over 9% belongs to the top ten. This sample was taken from a study of OX40 agonist ivuxolimab in advanced cancers. The receptor was isolated from an adult with an advanced solid tumor such as melanoma, head and neck, liver or kidney cancer. The material sequenced was CD4+ or CD8+ T cells sorted from blood, taken in a trial of the OX40 agonist ivuxolimab.

The CDR3 coding sequence is TGTGCCACCAGCAGAGTAGGAGGTATGAACACTGAAGCTTTCTTT. Amino acid sequence: CATSRVGGMNTEAFF. The gene calls are TRBV15 and TRBJ1-1, with D unclear. Germline CDR1 LNHNV, CDR2 YYDKDF (reference sequence). The CDR3 is 15 amino acids. V lost 1 base to trimming and J lost 0 bases, with 9 bases between them.